These 18 T cell receptor beta chains came from one sample sequenced in a study of blood T cell repertoires in COVID-19 (dated by TCRdb to 2018 to 2020). The library was generated by the immunoSEQ multiplex PCR assay. The table comes from immuneACCESS by way of TCRdb, which keeps in-frame sequences with V and J called. Part of the clones is missing from these tables; in studies checked, under half for an unresolved V gene and the rest for unknown reasons. Counted in this sample were some 120,000 clones; approximately 88% of them appeared once. The ten largest clones represent approximately 8.1% of the sample. Sample: peripheral blood. The origin of the receptors is a man aged 45-65 years with acute or convalescent COVID-19.

The rearrangement uses TRBV19 and TRBJ2-7; 11 bases align to TRBD2. Trimming took 5 bases from V and 0 from J; bases not matched to a gene: 0. Germline V gives CDR1 LNHDA, CDR2 SQIVND (reference sequence). This CDR3 contains 14 residues. This CDR3 reads CASSLAGGSYEQYF. The CDR3 DNA reads TGTGCCAGTAGTCTAGCGGGAGGCTCCTACGAGCAGTACTTC.

This clone came up once. The J gene is TRBJ2-1, the V gene TRBV7-2, with D possibly matching TRBD2 (5 bases). Germline V gene lookup returns CDR1 SGHTA and CDR2 FQGNSA. The germline V and J ends were trimmed by 1 base and 3 bases, with 13 bases remaining between them. The CDR3 totals 16 residues. The CDR3 DNA is TGTGCCAGCAGCTTAGACGCAGCCCGGGGCTACAATGAGCAGTTCTTC. Residues: CASSLDAARGYNEQFF. The full variable domain, with the rest looked up from reference TRBV7-2 and TRBJ2-1, is GAGVSQSPSNKVTEKGKDVELRCDPISGHTALYWYRQSLGQGLEFLIYFQGNSAPDKSGLPSDRFSAERTGGSVSTLTIQRTQQEDSAVYLCASSLDAARGYNEQFFGPGTRLTVL.

J is TRBJ2-1 and V is TRBV10-3; D might be TRBD1 (7 bases). V was clipped by 3 bases and J by 2 bases, with 14 bases between them. This CDR3 is built from 16 residues. Per germline, CDR1 ENHRY and CDR2 SYGVKD. CDR3 sequence (DNA): TGTGCCATCAGTGATAGGTCAGGGGGGCCCTACAATGAGCAGTTCTTC. Its protein is CAISDRSGGPYNEQFF.

The chain employs TRBV12-3 or TRBV12-4 and TRBJ1-1, with a weak D call TRBD1 (6 bases). CDR3 length: 12 amino acids. V was shortened by 5 bases and J by 7 bases, with 11 bases between the two germline ends. CDR3: CASSKQGIEAFF. The CDR3 DNA follows: TGTGCCAGCAGTAAACAGGGCATTGAAGCTTTCTTT.

This clone was seen a single time. J is TRBJ1-2 and V is TRBV7-8; TRBD1 agrees at 8 bases. V trimming: 1 base; J trimming: 6 bases; junction bases outside the gene matches: 4. This CDR3 region has 14 residues. Looked up from germline, CDR1 is SGHVS and CDR2 is FQNEAQ. CDR3 nucleotide sequence: TGTGCCAGCAGCTTAGATCAGGGGGCGCATGGCTACACCTTC. This codes for CASSLDQGAHGYTF. The whole variable domain, remainder taken from reference TRBV7-8 and TRBJ1-2, is GAGVSQSPRYKVAKRGQDVALRCDPISGHVSLFWYQQALGQGPEFLTYFQNEAQLDKSGLPSDRFFAERPEGSVSTLKIQRTQQEDSAVYLCASSLDQGAHGYTFGSGTRLTVV.

The chain combines TRBV5-1 with TRBJ1-6; the match to TRBD1 covers 7 bases. The CDR3 covers 16 residues. V was clipped by 0 bases and J by 9 bases; unmatched bases: 9. Germline CDR1 and CDR2: SGHRS and YFSETQ. The CDR3 sequence is CASSLDRGSPGSPLHF. For the CDR3, the DNA is TGCGCCAGCAGCTTGGACAGGGGCTCTCCGGGTTCACCCCTCCACTTT.

The CDR3 region is CASSFVNTEAFF. As DNA, the CDR3 is TGTGCCAGCAGCTTCGTGAACACTGAAGCTTTCTTT. V is TRBV5-8 and J is TRBJ1-1; no definite D call. From germline, CDR1 is SGHTS and CDR2 YDEGEE. The CDR3 extends over 12 amino acids. Trimming took off 2 bases at V and 0 bases at J, with 2 bases between the two ends.

The chain is built from TRBV10-3 and TRBJ1-2, with D unresolved. The CDR3 has 11 residues. Germline V lookup: CDR1 ENHRY, CDR2 SYGVKD. V was cut by 2 bases and J by 8 bases, with 6 bases left in between. The CDR3 DNA reads TGTGCCATCAGTGAGGTAGCCGGCTACACCTTC. Its translation: CAISEVAGYTF.

The rearrangement uses TRBV5-6 and TRBJ2-2; D call uncertain. V lost 0 bases, J lost 7 bases, and 4 bases lay in between. Germline lookup yields CDR1 SGHDT and CDR2 YYEEEE. The length of the CDR3 is 12 residues. The DNA of the CDR3 is TGTGCCAGCAGCTTGGGTATCGGGGAGCTGTTTTTT. Protein product: CASSLGIGELFF.

The chain recombines TRBV5-6 with TRBJ2-2, with 9 bases aligning to TRBD1. The junction had 8 bases not matched to a gene; V was cut back by 4 bases and J by 1 base. The CDR3 has 17 amino acids. The germline CDR1 and CDR2 sequences are SGHDT and YYEEEE. CDR3 residues: CASSRRTGVENTGELFF. In DNA, the CDR3 is TGTGCCAGCAGCCGGAGGACAGGGGTTGAGAACACCGGGGAGCTGTTTTTT.

The chain links TRBV5-1 to TRBJ2-3, with 9 nucleotides matching TRBD1. Germline assignment: CDR1 SGHRS and CDR2 YFSETQ. V shed 0 bases and J 9 bases; nucleotides not matched to a gene: 8. The CDR3 sequence is 15 residues long. The CDR3 DNA follows: TGCGCCAGCAGCTTGGCGGACAGGGGTAAGGGCACGCAGTATTTT. Translated: CASSLADRGKGTQYF.

The chain uses TRBV11-2 and TRBJ2-1; 15 nucleotides agree with TRBD2. This CDR3 is 19 amino acids long. Germline CDR1 and CDR2: SGHAT and FQNNGV. V lost 3 bases and J lost 0; bases outside the gene matches: 6. In DNA, the CDR3 is TGTGCCAGCAGCTTTGGACTAGCGGGAGGGCGGAGCTCCTACAATGAGCAGTTCTTC. This codes for CASSFGLAGGRSSYNEQFF.

The chain has TRBV5-6 and TRBJ1-1, with D possibly being TRBD1 (6 bases). V lost 2 bases and J 11 bases, leaving 13 bases between the germline ends. CDR3 length: 12 residues. Germline assignment: CDR1 SGHDT and CDR2 YYEEEE. CDR3 coding DNA: TGTGCCAGCAGCTTTGAAAGGGGGTATGCTTTCTTT. Protein: CASSFERGYAFF.

The genes are TRBV27 and TRBJ2-5; 16 positions agree with TRBD2. Looked up from germline, CDR1 is MNHEY and CDR2 is SMNVEV (reference sequence). V lost 5 bases to trimming and J lost 4 bases; unmatched junction nucleotides: 19. This CDR3 comprises 21 residues. CDR3 sequence: CASSTLQGAGTSGRAGETQYF. In DNA form, the CDR3 reads TGTGCCAGCAGTACACTACAGGGGGCTGGGACTAGCGGGAGGGCCGGAGAGACCCAGTACTTC.

The chain carries TRBV5-1 and TRBJ1-3; weak D call: TRBD1 (6 bases). Per the germline V gene, CDR1 is SGHRS and CDR2 is YFSETQ. This CDR3 spans 16 amino acids. The V end was cut by 0 bases, the J end by 2 bases, with 12 bases between. This chain's CDR3 is CASSLGLQGTGNTIYF. The CDR3 coding sequence is TGCGCCAGCAGCTTGGGTTTGCAGGGGACTGGAAACACCATATATTTT.

This clone was picked up one time. The gene calls are TRBV30 and TRBJ2-7; 10 nucleotides align to TRBD1. V was clipped by 5 bases and J by 6 bases; unmatched bases: 10. Per germline, CDR1 GTSNPN and CDR2 SVGIG (reference sequence). The CDR3 runs to 14 residues. The DNA for the CDR3 is TGTGCCTGGGGATCCGGGACAGGGGTCGCCGAGCAGTACTTC. Translation: CAWGSGTGVAEQYF.

The chain carries TRBV3-1 (or the pseudogene TRBV3-2) and TRBJ2-3, with 10 bases lining up with TRBD2. Germline-derived CDR1 and CDR2 are LGHDT and YNNKEL (reference sequence). V was pared by 0 bases and J by 0 bases, with 3 bases of the junction left unmatched. This CDR3 spans 17 amino acids. Here the CDR3 DNA reads TGTGCCAGCAGCCAAGAATCGGGACTAGCGAGCACAGATACGCAGTATTTT. Protein: CASSQESGLASTDTQYF.

This clone was seen once. V usage is TRBV6-4 and J usage is TRBJ2-2; tentatively, D is TRBD2 (7 bases). V dropped 0 bases and J dropped 6 bases, with 11 bases sitting between them. This CDR3 has 15 residues. Per germline, CDR1 MRHNA and CDR2 SNTAGT. In DNA form, the CDR3 reads TGTGCCAGCAGTGACTCTCGGGGGGCCGCCGGGGAGCTGTTTTTT. Residues: CASSDSRGAAGELFF.